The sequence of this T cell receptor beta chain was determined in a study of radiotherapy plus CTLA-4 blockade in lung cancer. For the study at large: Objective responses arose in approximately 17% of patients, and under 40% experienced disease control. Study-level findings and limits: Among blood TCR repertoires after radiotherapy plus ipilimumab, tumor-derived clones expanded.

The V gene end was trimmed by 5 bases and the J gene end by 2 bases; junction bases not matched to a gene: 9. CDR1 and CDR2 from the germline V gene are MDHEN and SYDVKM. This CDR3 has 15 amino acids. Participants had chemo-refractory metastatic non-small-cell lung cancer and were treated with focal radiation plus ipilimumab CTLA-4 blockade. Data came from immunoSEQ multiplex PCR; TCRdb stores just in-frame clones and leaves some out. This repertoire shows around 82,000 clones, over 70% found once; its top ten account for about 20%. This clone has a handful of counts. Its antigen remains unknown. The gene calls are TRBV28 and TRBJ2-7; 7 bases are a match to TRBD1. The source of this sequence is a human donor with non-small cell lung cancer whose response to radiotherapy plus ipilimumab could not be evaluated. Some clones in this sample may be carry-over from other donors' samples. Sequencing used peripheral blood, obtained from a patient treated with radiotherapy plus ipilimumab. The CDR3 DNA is TGTGCCAGCAGTCACAACTCCGGACAGGCCTACGAGCAGTACTTC. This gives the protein CASSHNSGQAYEQYF.